This passage covers 4 T cell receptor beta chains from one sample sequenced in a study of cytomegalovirus exposure and HLA in healthy donors. The repertoire was sequenced with immunoSEQ multiplex PCR; TCRdb's copy has only in-frame clones and lacks some. The table has tens of thousands of clones, 95% to 98% seen once. Sequences were obtained from PBMCs. Receptors originate from a woman younger than 35 in good health and CMV-seropositive.

This clone was counted a single time. The chain carries TRBV4-2 and TRBJ2-7, with unresolved D. The CDR3 is made up of 14 amino acids. Germline loops: CDR1 LGHNA, CDR2 YNFKEQ. V shed 1 base and J shed 1 base, with 8 bases lying between them. The CDR3 coding sequence is TGTGCCAGCAGCCAAGGTTCTATTTCCTACGAGCAGTACTTC. This codes for CASSQGSISYEQYF.

This clone was seen only once. The rearrangement joins TRBV19 to TRBJ2-3; D possibly corresponds to TRBD1 (5 bases). From germline, CDR1 is LNHDA and CDR2 SQIVND (reference sequence). CDR3 length: 14 residues. The V gene lost 6 bases and the J gene lost 2 bases, with 12 bases spanning the gap. The chain's CDR3 is CASSVQGNTDTQYF. As DNA, the CDR3 is TGTGCCAGTAGCGTCCAGGGAAACACAGATACGCAGTATTTT.

The chain joins TRBV27 to TRBJ2-7; D might be TRBD2 (8 bases). V shed 6 bases and J shed 0 bases, with 21 bases lying between them. The CDR3 is 17 residues long. Germline V gives CDR1 MNHEY, CDR2 SMNVEV (reference sequence). CDR3 sequence reads: CASSGQGEAGASYEQYF. The CDR3 DNA follows: TGTGCCAGCAGCGGCCAGGGGGAAGCGGGAGCCTCCTACGAGCAGTACTTC.

The chain has TRBV6-4 and TRBJ2-2; unclear D gene. Germline CDR1 MRHNA, CDR2 SNTAGT. V lost 2 bases and J lost 3, with 7 bases in between. The CDR3 has 14 residues. The CDR3 bases are TGTGCCAGCAGTGACCTAAGTCACACCGGGGAGCTGTTTTTT. Encoded protein: CASSDLSHTGELFF.